The source of this T cell receptor beta chain is a study of cytomegalovirus exposure and HLA in healthy donors. Study results and limitations: The study listed 150 to 200 cytomegalovirus-associated TCR beta chains.

This PCR relied on a set of 60 Vbeta primers and 13 Jbeta primers. Sequencing was performed with immunoSEQ multiplex PCR; in TCRdb, only in-frame clones are kept and a portion is missing. Of 150,000 to 200,000 clones in the sample, about three quarters were seen once. In the case of this clone: Its antigen is as yet unknown.

Specimen: PBMCs. This clonotype was obtained from a man aged 35 to 55 in good health and CMV-seropositive.

CDR3 in amino acids: CASSSQGSYNEQFF. The CDR3 nucleotides are TGTGCCAGCAGCTCCCAGGGGTCCTACAATGAGCAGTTCTTC. The V call is TRBV7-3, the J call TRBJ2-1; D perhaps matches TRBD1 (6 bases). Looked up from germline, CDR1 is SGHTA and CDR2 is FQGTGA. The CDR3 consists of 14 residues. V was shortened by 4 bases and J by 1 base, with 8 bases between the two germline ends.